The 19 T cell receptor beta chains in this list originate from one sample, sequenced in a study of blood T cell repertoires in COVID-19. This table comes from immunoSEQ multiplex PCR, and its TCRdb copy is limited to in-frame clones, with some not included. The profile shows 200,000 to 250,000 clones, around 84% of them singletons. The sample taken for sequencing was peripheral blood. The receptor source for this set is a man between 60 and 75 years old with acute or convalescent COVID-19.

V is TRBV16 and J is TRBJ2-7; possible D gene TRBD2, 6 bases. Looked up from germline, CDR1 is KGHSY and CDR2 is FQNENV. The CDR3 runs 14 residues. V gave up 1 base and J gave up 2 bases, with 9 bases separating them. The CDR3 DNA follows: TGTGCCAGCAGCCAATTCGGCGGGACCTACGAGCAGTACTTC. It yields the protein CASSQFGGTYEQYF.

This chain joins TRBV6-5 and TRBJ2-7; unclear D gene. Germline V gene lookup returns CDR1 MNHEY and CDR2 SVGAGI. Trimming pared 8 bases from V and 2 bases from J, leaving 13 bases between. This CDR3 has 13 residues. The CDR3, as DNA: TGTGCCAGCCGAGAGCGCGGCCCCTACGAGCAGTACTTC. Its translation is CASRERGPYEQYF.

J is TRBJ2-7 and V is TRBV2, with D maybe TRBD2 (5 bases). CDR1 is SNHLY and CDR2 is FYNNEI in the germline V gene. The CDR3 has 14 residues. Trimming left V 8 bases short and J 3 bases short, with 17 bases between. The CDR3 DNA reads TGTGCCAGCGGTCTGAGCGGCGGAGACTACGAGCAGTACTTC. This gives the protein CASGLSGGDYEQYF.

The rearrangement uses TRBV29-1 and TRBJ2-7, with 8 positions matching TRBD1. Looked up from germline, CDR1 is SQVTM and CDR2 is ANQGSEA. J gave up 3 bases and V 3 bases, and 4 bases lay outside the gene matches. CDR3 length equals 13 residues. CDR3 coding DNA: TGCAGCGTTGACAGGGGGCAGGACTACGAGCAGTACTTC. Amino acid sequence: CSVDRGQDYEQYF.

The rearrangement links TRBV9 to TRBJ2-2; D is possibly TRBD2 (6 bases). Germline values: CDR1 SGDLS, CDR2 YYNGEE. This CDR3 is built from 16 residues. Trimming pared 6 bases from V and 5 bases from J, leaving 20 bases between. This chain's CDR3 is CASTNPSGVGTGELFF. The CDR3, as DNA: TGTGCCAGCACAAACCCTTCGGGGGTAGGGACCGGGGAGCTGTTTTTT.

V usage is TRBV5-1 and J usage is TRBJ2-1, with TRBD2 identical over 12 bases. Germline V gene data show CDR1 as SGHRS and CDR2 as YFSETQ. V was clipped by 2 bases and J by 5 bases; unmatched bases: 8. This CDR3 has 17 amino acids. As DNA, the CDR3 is TGCGCCAGCAGCTTCCCCGGGACTAGCGGGTTTAACAATGAGCAGTTCTTC. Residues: CASSFPGTSGFNNEQFF.

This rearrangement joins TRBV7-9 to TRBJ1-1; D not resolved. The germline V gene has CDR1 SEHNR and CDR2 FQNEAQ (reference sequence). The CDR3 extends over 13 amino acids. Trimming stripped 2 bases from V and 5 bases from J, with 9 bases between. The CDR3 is CASSLRGETEAFF. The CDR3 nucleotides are TGTGCCAGCAGCTTACGGGGAGAAACTGAAGCTTTCTTT.

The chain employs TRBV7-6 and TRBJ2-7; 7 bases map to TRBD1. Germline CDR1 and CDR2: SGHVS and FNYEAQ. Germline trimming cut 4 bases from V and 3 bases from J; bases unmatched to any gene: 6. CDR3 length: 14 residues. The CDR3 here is CASSSGTVNYEQYF. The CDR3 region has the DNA TGTGCCAGCAGCTCCGGGACAGTCAACTACGAGCAGTACTTC.

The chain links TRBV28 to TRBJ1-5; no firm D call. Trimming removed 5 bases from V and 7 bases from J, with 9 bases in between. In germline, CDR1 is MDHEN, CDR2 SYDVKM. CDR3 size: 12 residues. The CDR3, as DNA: TGTGCCAGCAGTCGGGAGGTGCAGCCCCAGCATTTT. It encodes CASSREVQPQHF.

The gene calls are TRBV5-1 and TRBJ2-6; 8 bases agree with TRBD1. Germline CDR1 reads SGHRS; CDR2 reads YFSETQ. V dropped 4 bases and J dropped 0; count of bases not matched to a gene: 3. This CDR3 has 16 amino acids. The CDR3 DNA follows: TGCGCCAGCAGCACCGGGACAGGCTCTGGGGCCAACGTCCTGACTTTC. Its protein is CASSTGTGSGANVLTF.

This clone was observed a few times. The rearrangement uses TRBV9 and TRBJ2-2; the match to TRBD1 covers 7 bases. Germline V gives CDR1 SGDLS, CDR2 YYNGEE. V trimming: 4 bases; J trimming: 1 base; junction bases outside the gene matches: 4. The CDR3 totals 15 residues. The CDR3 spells CASSSRQGNTGELFF. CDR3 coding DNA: TGTGCCAGCAGCTCAAGACAGGGGAACACCGGGGAGCTGTTTTTT.

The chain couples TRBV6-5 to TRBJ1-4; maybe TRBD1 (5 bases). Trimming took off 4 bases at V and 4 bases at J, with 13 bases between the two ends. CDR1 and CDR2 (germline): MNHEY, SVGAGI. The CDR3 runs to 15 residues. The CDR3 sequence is CASSWGWGVNEKLFF. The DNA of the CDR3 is TGTGCCAGCAGTTGGGGTTGGGGGGTTAATGAAAAACTGTTTTTT.

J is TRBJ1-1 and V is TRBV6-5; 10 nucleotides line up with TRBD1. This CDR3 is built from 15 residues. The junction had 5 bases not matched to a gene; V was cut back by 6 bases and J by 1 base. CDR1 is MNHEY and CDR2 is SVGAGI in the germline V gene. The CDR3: CASRPGTGANTEAFF. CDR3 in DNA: TGTGCCAGCAGGCCCGGGACAGGGGCGAACACTGAAGCTTTCTTT.

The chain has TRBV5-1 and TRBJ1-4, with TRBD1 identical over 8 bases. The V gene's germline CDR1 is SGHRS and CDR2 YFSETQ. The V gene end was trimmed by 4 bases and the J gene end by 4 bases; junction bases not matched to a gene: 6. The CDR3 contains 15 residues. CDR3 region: CASSREGQVNEKLFF. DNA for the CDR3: TGCGCCAGCAGCCGCGAGGGACAGGTTAATGAAAAACTGTTTTTT.

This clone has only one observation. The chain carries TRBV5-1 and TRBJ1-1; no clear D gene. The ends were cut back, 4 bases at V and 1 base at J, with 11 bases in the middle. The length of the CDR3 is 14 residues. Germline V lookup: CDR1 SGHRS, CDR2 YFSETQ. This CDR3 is CASSTDLQNTEAFF. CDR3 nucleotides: TGCGCCAGCAGCACAGATCTCCAGAACACTGAAGCTTTCTTT. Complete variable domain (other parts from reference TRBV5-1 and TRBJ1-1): KAGVTQTPRYLIKTRGQQVTLSCSPISGHRSVSWYQQTPGQGLQFLFEYFSETQRNKGNFPGRFSGRQFSNSRSEMNVSTLELGDSALYLCASSTDLQNTEAFFGQGTRLTVV.

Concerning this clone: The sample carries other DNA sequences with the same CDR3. The CDR3: CATRDRGYEQYF. CDR3 in DNA: TGTGCCACCAGGGACAGGGGTTACGAGCAGTACTTC. The chain recombines TRBV15 with TRBJ2-7, with 9 bases matching TRBD1. The CDR3 has 12 residues. V was clipped by 6 bases and J by 4 bases; unmatched bases: 1. Germline V gives CDR1 LNHNV, CDR2 YYDKDF (reference sequence).

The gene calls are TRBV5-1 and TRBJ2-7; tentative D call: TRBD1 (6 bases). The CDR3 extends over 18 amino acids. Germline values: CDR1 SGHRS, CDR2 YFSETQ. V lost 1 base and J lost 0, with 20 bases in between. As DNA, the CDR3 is TGCGCCAGCAGCTTGTTTAAGGAGACCAGGGGAAGCTCCTACGAGCAGTACTTC. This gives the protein CASSLFKETRGSSYEQYF.

The CDR3 loop is CASRLAGFRQETQYF. CDR3 sequence (DNA): TGTGCCAGCAGACTAGCGGGGTTCCGCCAAGAGACCCAGTACTTC. The V gene is TRBV2, the J gene TRBJ2-5, with 10 bases identical to TRBD2. Germline CDR1 is SNHLY and CDR2 is FYNNEI. CDR3 length equals 15 residues. V dropped 6 bases and J dropped 1; count of bases not matched to a gene: 5.

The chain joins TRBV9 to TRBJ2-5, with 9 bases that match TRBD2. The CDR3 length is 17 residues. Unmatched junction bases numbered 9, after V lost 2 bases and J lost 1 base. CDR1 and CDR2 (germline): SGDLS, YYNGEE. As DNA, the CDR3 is TGTGCCAGCAGCGTCGATCCAGCGGGGGGACTCCAAGAGACCCAGTACTTC. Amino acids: CASSVDPAGGLQETQYF.